The 18 T cell receptor beta chains below come from one sample, sequenced in a study of T cells in Graves' hyperthyroidism and ophthalmopathy. RNA transcripts gave rise to amplified TCR beta CDR3 regions. A first-round RT-PCR of the TCR CDR3 used the HTBI primer set. TCRdb redid the calling of the multiplex PCR reads with MiXCR, one entry per CDR3 protein. The sample records around 610,000 distinct CDR3 sequences, roughly 14% being singletons. The sequenced sample consisted of blood. These receptors all come from a woman in her thirties or forties with Graves' ophthalmopathy.

In its sample, this clonotype was seen many times. V usage is TRBV6-5 and J usage is TRBJ1-1; 8 bases match TRBD1. CDR1 is MNHEY and CDR2 is SVGAGI in the germline V gene. V shed 0 bases and J 0 bases; nucleotides not matched to a gene: 6. This CDR3 contains 17 residues. CDR3 amino acids: CASSYSGLTGVNTEAFF. CDR3 sequence (DNA): TGTGCCAGCAGTTACTCGGGGTTGACAGGGGTGAACACTGAAGCTTTCTTT.

This clonotype was recorded at least ten times. This chain connects TRBV28 to TRBJ1-2, with a possible D match to TRBD1 (6 bases). Germline V lookup: CDR1 MDHEN, CDR2 SYDVKM. The ends were cut back, 5 bases at V and 2 bases at J, with 18 bases in the middle. The CDR3 loop spans 16 amino acids. CDR3 sequence: CASSKPYPGQNYGYTF. CDR3 coding DNA: TGTGCCAGCAGTAAACCCTACCCCGGACAGAACTATGGCTACACCTTC.

This clonotype has at least ten counts. CDR3 DNA: TGTGCCAGCAGCCCGAGAGGTCTTAAGCAAGAGACCCAGTACTTC. This translates into CASSPRGLKQETQYF. This chain links TRBV7-2 with TRBJ2-5; D is uncertain. Germline CDR1 and CDR2: SGHTA and FQGNSA. This CDR3 has 15 amino acids. Trimming stripped 5 bases from V and 2 bases from J, with 15 bases between.

At least ten counts were recorded for this clonotype. The chain couples TRBV7-2 to TRBJ2-7; the D gene is possibly TRBD2 (5 bases). From germline, CDR1 is SGHTA and CDR2 FQGNSA. Trimming stripped 5 bases from V and 3 bases from J, with 14 bases between. The length of the CDR3 is 14 residues. CDR3 sequence reads: CASSPRTLYYEQYF. CDR3 nucleotides: TGTGCCAGCAGCCCTAGGACTCTCTACTACGAGCAGTACTTC.

This clonotype showed up just a few times. Being one base from a much bigger clone, this may be a read error. The rearrangement joins TRBV7-2 to TRBJ2-2; possibly TRBD2 for D (6 bases). The CDR3 totals 14 residues. V lost 6 bases and J 4 bases, leaving 12 bases between the germline ends. Per germline, CDR1 SGHTA and CDR2 FQGNSA. CDR3 sequence: CASSIMGGTGELFF. The CDR3 region has the DNA TGTGCCAGCAGTATAATGGGGGGCACCGGGGAGCTGTTTTTT.

This clonotype was counted many times. The gene calls are TRBV28 and TRBJ2-7, with TRBD2 matching 7 bases. Germline lookup yields CDR1 MDHEN and CDR2 SYDVKM. The CDR3 runs 15 residues. V lost 7 bases to trimming and J lost 2 bases; unmatched junction nucleotides: 11. The CDR3 is CASKKGAGVAYEQYF. CDR3 nucleotides: TGTGCCAGCAAGAAGGGCGCGGGAGTGGCCTACGAGCAGTACTTC.

Ten or more counts support this clonotype. CDR3 in amino acids: CASSLVVSEAFF. CDR3 coding DNA: TGTGCCAGCAGCTTGGTCGTGTCTGAAGCTTTCTTT. The V gene is TRBV27, the J gene TRBJ1-1; D uncertain. V was cut by 6 bases and J by 6 bases, with 11 bases left in between. In germline, CDR1 is MNHEY, CDR2 SMNVEV (reference sequence). The CDR3 is 12 amino acids.

At least ten counts were recorded for this clonotype. This chain uses TRBV4-1 with TRBJ1-1; D may be TRBD1 (5 bases). The V gene lost 0 bases and the J gene lost 7 bases, with 9 bases spanning the gap. CDR3 length: 13 amino acids. The germline CDR1 and CDR2 sequences are MGHRA and YSYEKL. Written as DNA, the CDR3 is TGCGCCAGCAGCCAAGAGCGGGGGATTGAAGCTTTCTTT. The encoded protein is CASSQERGIEAFF.

This clonotype was found many times. The genes are TRBV7-2 and TRBJ2-7; D is perhaps TRBD2 (6 bases). V shed 7 bases and J shed 3 bases, with 19 bases lying between them. The CDR3 covers 15 residues. CDR1 and CDR2 (germline): SGHTA, FQGNSA. The CDR3 sequence: CASNLIAGGDYEQYF. Here the CDR3 DNA reads TGTGCCAGCAATTTAATCGCCGGCGGGGACTACGAGCAGTACTTC. Together with reference TRBV7-2 and TRBJ2-7, the CDR3 gives the full variable domain: GAGVSQSPSNKVTEKGKDVELRCDPISGHTALYWYRQSLGQGLEFLIYFQGNSAPDKSGLPSDRFSAERTGGSVSTLTIQRTQQEDSAVYLCASNLIAGGDYEQYFGPGTRLTVT.

CDR3 region: CASGSTEGGRQETQYF. CDR3 nucleotides: TGTGCCAGCGGATCCACAGAGGGCGGACGGCAAGAGACCCAGTACTTC. This chain connects TRBV3-1 to TRBJ2-5; the D gene is possibly TRBD2 (5 bases). V shed 8 bases and J shed 2 bases, with 21 bases lying between them. This CDR3 is built from 16 residues. The germline V gene has CDR1 LGHDT and CDR2 YNNKEL (reference sequence).

This clonotype was seen repeatedly, ten times or more. The chain links TRBV19 to TRBJ1-1; 9 bases fit TRBD1. The germline CDR1 and CDR2 sequences are LNHDA and SQIVND (reference sequence). V lost 7 bases, J lost 4 bases, and 7 bases stayed unmatched. The CDR3 consists of 14 residues. The CDR3 DNA follows: TGTGCCAGTACCTTACAGGGGGCAGGCACTGAAGCTTTCTTT. It codes for CASTLQGAGTEAFF. Supplemented by reference TRBV19 and TRBJ1-1, the full variable domain reads DGGITQSPKYLFRKEGQNVTLSCEQNLNHDAMYWYRQDPGQGLRLIYYSQIVNDFQKGDIAEGYSVSREKKESFPLTVTSAQKNPTAFYLCASTLQGAGTEAFFGQGTRLTVV.

The sample holds many counts of this clonotype. The chain carries TRBV20-1 and TRBJ1-5, with TRBD1 as a possible D gene (5 bases). From germline, CDR1 is DFQATT and CDR2 SNEGSKA (reference sequence). V shed 1 base and J shed 2 bases, with 18 bases lying between them. The CDR3 runs to 17 residues. CDR3 sequence: CSARAYLRGWRNQPQHF. CDR3 nucleotide sequence: TGCAGTGCTAGAGCCTACTTGAGGGGTTGGCGCAATCAGCCCCAGCATTTT.

This clonotype showed up many times. The rearrangement uses TRBV15 and TRBJ1-2; D gene unclear. The V gene lost 1 base and the J gene lost 4 bases, with 16 bases spanning the gap. The CDR3 runs to 16 residues. Germline loops: CDR1 LNHNV, CDR2 YYDKDF (reference sequence). This CDR3 reads CATSRAGVRNIYGYTF. The CDR3 nucleotides are TGTGCCACCAGCAGAGCGGGTGTGAGGAACATCTATGGCTACACCTTC.

The chain recombines TRBV12-3 or TRBV12-4 with TRBJ2-7; TRBD1 is a possible D gene (5 bases). V was trimmed by 6 bases and J by 2 bases, leaving 11 bases between them. The CDR3 is 13 residues long. This CDR3 is CASRRTGTYEQYF. Written as DNA, the CDR3 is TGTGCCAGCAGACGAACAGGAACCTACGAGCAGTACTTC.

Ten or more counts support this clonotype. CDR3 DNA: TGCAGTGCCCCCGGACAGGGCGGCGGGGAGCTGTTTTTT. Protein sequence: CSAPGQGGGELFF. V gene TRBV20-1 combines with J gene TRBJ2-2, with 8 positions matching TRBD1. The CDR3 consists of 13 residues. V shed 6 bases and J 7 bases; nucleotides not matched to a gene: 7. Looked up from germline, CDR1 is DFQATT and CDR2 is SNEGSKA (reference sequence).

This clonotype was seen ten or more times. The chain has TRBV12-5 and TRBJ2-7, with a tentative D call TRBD1 (5 bases). The CDR3 length is 14 residues. V lost 1 base to trimming and J lost 0 bases, with 7 bases between them. Germline CDR1 reads LGHNT; CDR2 reads FRNRAP. CDR3 loop: CASGLGQNSYEQYF. The CDR3 bases are TGTGCTAGTGGTTTGGGACAGAACTCCTACGAGCAGTACTTC.

This clonotype was seen ten or more times. This chain joins TRBV28 and TRBJ2-7, with D tentatively TRBD2 (5 bases). V dropped 3 bases and J dropped 4 bases, with 19 bases sitting between them. Germline-derived CDR1 and CDR2 are MDHEN and SYDVKM. The CDR3 sequence is 16 residues long. The CDR3: CASSFPVGGGGYEQYF. The CDR3, as DNA: TGTGCCAGCAGTTTCCCGGTGGGCGGAGGCGGGTACGAGCAGTACTTC.

V usage is TRBV20-1 and J usage is TRBJ1-5; D gene unclear. The germline CDR1 and CDR2 sequences are DFQATT and SNEGSKA (reference sequence). The V and J ends lost 0 bases and 3 bases respectively, with 9 bases between them. This CDR3 is 14 amino acids long. Here the CDR3 reads CSAREPRDNQPQHF. The CDR3 nucleotides are TGCAGTGCTAGAGAACCTAGGGACAATCAGCCCCAGCATTTT.